This TCR beta chain emerged from a study of CD8 T cells in ankylosing spondylitis (dated by TCRdb to the late 2010s). Broadly, across the study: T cell receptor beta repertoires were profiled in healthy donors and ankylosing spondylitis patients so that disease-linked TCR variants could be found. The full study cohort comprised around 25 ankylosing spondylitis patients and 85 to 120 healthy donors. Peripheral blood was sampled, and synovial fluid was also collected from ankylosing spondylitis patients.

TCRdb lists the instrument as Illumina HiSeq 2500. Quantitative 5'-RACE with molecular barcodes was used to prepare TCR beta libraries. The authors processed their data as follows. To identify disease-linked TCR variants, a new computational method was used, one built on a probabilistic model of VDJ rearrangement. TCRdb passed the public sequencing reads through fastp at Q25 and MiXCR, retaining productive beta sequences. Every entry covers one CDR3 protein and lists the most common genes and DNA from its rows. These V and J calls are TCRdb output, not the study's own analysis. Across this sample there are 390,000 or so distinct CDR3 sequences, with about 22% seen only once. The ten biggest clones cover approximately 16% of the sample. Overall results and qualifications from the work: Some TCR beta motif variants had previously been reported in synovial fluid and blood of reactive arthritis patients, which suggested common disease-initiation mechanisms. Blood from ankylosing spondylitis patients appeared to be characterized by a TCR beta motif made up of several highly homologous amino acid variants. The disease-linked clones were reported as significantly enriched in matched synovial fluid samples from ankylosing spondylitis patients. The disease-linked clones showed a CD8+ phenotype and occurred at relatively low frequencies in peripheral blood.

With respect to this clonotype: The antigen it binds to is not known. No clone much larger than this one lies a single base away; base qualities are absent.

The CDR3 starts with the cysteine, ends with the phenylalanine, and has 12 residues. Solely the CDR3 DNA is kept, with 36 bases framed from the first base. V is reduced by 6 bases and J by 7 bases, leaving a spacing of 9 bases between them. For CDR1 and CDR2, the germline V gene lists MDHEN and SYDVKM. The sequence joins TRBV28 to TRBJ1-4; a confident D gene designation cannot be given. The specimen was blood, either unsorted or a sorted T cell fraction (not recorded which). The receptor was derived from a male donor with ankylosing spondylitis. The bases read TGTGCCAGCAGCTTTGAAGTTGAAAAACTGTTTTTT. The resulting protein is CASSFEVEKLFF.